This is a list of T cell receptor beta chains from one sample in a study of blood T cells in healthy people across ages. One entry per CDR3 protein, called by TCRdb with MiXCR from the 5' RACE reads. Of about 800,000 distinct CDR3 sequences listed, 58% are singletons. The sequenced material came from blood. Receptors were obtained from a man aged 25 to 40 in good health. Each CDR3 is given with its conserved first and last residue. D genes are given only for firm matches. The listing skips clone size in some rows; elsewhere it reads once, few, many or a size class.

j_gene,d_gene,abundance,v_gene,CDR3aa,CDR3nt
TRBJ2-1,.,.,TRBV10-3,CAISFAVDEQFF,TGTGCCATCAGTTTCGCGGTTGATGAGCAGTTCTTC
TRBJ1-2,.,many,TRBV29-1,CSVGGIPAGGYTF,TGCAGCGTGGGGGGCATACCGGCCGGAGGCTACACCTTC
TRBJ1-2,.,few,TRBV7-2,CASSLAAEANYGYTF,TGTGCCAGCAGCTTAGCGGCAGAAGCTAACTATGGCTACACCTTC
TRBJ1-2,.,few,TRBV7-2,CASRLPGRGLTGYTF,TGTGCCAGCAGATTGCCGGGACGGGGGTTGACTGGCTACACCTTC
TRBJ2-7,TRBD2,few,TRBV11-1,CASSLWTGGYSYEQYF,TGTGCCAGCAGCTTATGGACGGGGGGATACTCCTACGAGCAGTACTTC
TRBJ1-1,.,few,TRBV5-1,CASSQGAGEAGAFF,TGCGCCAGCAGCCAGGGAGCAGGGGAGGCTGGAGCTTTCTTT
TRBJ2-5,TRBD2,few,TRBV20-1,CSAGSGRMETQYF,TGCAGTGCTGGTAGCGGGAGGATGGAGACCCAGTACTTC
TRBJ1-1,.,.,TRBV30,CASDRSMNTEAFF,TGTGCCAGTGACAGGAGCATGAACACTGAAGCTTTCTTT
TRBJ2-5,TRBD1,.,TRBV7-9,CASSFQDRRGEETQYF,TGTGCCAGCAGCTTCCAGGACAGGCGAGGAGAAGAGACCCAGTACTTC
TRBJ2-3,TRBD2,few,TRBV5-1,CASSLVVAGTDTQYF,TGCGCCAGCAGCTTGGTGGTAGCGGGAACAGATACGCAGTATTTT
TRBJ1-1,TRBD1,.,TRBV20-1,CSAGDRLGVAFF,TGCAGTGCTGGGGACAGGCTCGGTGTTGCTTTCTTT
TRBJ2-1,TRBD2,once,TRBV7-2,CASSSVGGRDEQFF,TGTGCCAGCAGCTCGGTGGGCGGGAGGGATGAGCAGTTCTTC
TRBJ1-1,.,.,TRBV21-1,CASRRDMVAFF,TGTGCCAGCAGGCGAGACATGGTAGCTTTCTTT
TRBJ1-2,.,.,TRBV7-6,CASSPAGGGYGYTF,TGTGCCAGCAGCCCAGCCGGGGGGGGCTATGGCTACACCTTC
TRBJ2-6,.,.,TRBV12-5,CASGSTLDTSRSGANVLTF,TGTGCTAGTGGGTCGACATTGGACACTAGTCGCTCTGGGGCCAACGTCCTGACTTTC
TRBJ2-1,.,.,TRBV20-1,CSASSSNHNEQFF,TGCAGTGCTAGTAGCTCTAATCACAATGAGCAGTTCTTC
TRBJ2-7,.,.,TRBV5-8,CASSFSLGREQYF,TGTGCCAGCAGCTTCTCATTAGGGCGCGAGCAGTACTTC
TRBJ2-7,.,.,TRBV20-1,CSARGASSPSSYEQYF,TGCAGTGCTAGAGGTGCTAGCAGCCCGAGCTCCTACGAGCAGTACTTC
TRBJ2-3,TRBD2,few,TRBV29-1,CSVVAGGGYTQYF,TGCAGCGTTGTAGCGGGAGGAGGGTATACGCAGTATTTT
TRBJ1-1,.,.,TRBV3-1,CASSLRGGDEAFF,TGTGCCAGCAGCCTGCGAGGTGGGGATGAAGCTTTCTTT
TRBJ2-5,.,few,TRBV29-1,CSVEVGPSETQYF,TGCAGCGTTGAAGTGGGACCGAGCGAGACCCAGTACTTC
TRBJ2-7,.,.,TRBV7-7,CASSLRLTGEQYF,TGTGCTAGCAGCTTAAGGTTGACCGGCGAGCAGTACTTC
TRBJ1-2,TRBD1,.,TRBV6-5,CASSKQGARGYTF,TGTGCCAGCAGTAAACAGGGGGCTCGTGGCTACACCTTC
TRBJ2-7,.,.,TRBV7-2,CASSPSSGYYEQYF,TGTGCCAGCAGCCCGAGTAGCGGCTACTACGAGCAGTACTTC
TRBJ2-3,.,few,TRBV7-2,CASSLEFGERSSTDTQYF,TGTGCCAGCAGCTTAGAATTCGGGGAGCGGTCTAGCACAGATACGCAGTATTTT
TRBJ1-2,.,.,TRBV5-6,CASSHWLVYGYTF,TGTGCCAGCAGCCACTGGTTAGTCTATGGCTACACCTTC